This TCR beta chain was recorded in a study of regulatory T cells in long-lasting Graves disease. Trimming at V came to 5 bases and at J to 4 bases, leaving 7 bases not matched to a gene. CDR1 and CDR2 (germline): LNHDA, SQIVND (reference sequence). The CDR3 covers 14 residues. Time point given: newly diagnosed GD, antithyroid drugs for less than 3 months. The authors made the TCR library using RNA they extracted from PBMCs. Researchers made TCR beta libraries by using iRepertoire HTBI primers and running Arm-PCR on CDR3 regions. MiXCR, run by TCRdb on the multiplex PCR reads, gives a single entry per CDR3 protein. In the table there are 450,000 to 600,000 distinct CDR3 sequences, roughly 17% of which are singletons. This sample also appeared in a second study, on T cells in Graves' hyperthyroidism and ophthalmopathy.

The source of this sequence is a man aged 40-49 years with Graves disease. The gene calls are TRBV19 and TRBJ2-7, with 8 bases that match TRBD2. The material was peripheral blood mononuclear cells (PBMCs), obtained at new diagnosis, from a patient treated with antithyroid drugs. CDR3 sequence (DNA): TGTGCCAGTAGTGTAGCGGGAATTGCTTACGAGCAGTACTTC. Translation gives CASSVAGIAYEQYF.